This TCR beta chain originates from a study of identical twins. MiXCR, run by TCRdb on the 5' RACE reads, gives a single entry per CDR3 protein. This table holds some 730,000 distinct CDR3 sequences, around a sixth found once. Germline V gene sequence: CDR1 SGHTA, CDR2 FQGNSA. The CDR3 has 15 residues. V shed 1 base and J shed 3 bases, with 13 bases lying between them. This sample also appeared in a second study, on T cells expressing NK-cell markers.

The receptor's source is a woman between 18 and 29 years old in good health. This chain links TRBV7-2 with TRBJ2-7; TRBD1 might be the D (5 bases). Sequenced material: PBMCs. The CDR3 is CASSLVHDSRYEQYF. The CDR3, as DNA: TGTGCCAGCAGCTTAGTCCACGACAGCCGCTACGAGCAGTACTTC. The whole variable domain, filled in from reference TRBV7-2 and TRBJ2-7, reads GAGVSQSPSNKVTEKGKDVELRCDPISGHTALYWYRQSLGQGLEFLIYFQGNSAPDKSGLPSDRFSAERTGGSVSTLTIQRTQQEDSAVYLCASSLVHDSRYEQYFGPGTRLTVT.